This TCR beta chain was recorded in a study of early T cells in non-severe SARS-CoV-2 infection. Study-level background: The authors sequenced bulk RNA from unsorted whole blood, leaving chains unpaired. Overall study findings and caveats: Lookups in VDJdb leaned toward anti-spike CD8 responses and missed private and CD4 specificities.

A note on this clonotype: The target antigen is unknown.

V shed 4 bases and J shed 2 bases, with 11 bases lying between them. This CDR3 spans 14 amino acids. The TCR library protocol was used to attach unique molecular identifiers. These identifiers were attached to individual cDNA molecules. TCRdb recomputed calls from the 5' RACE reads with MiXCR, one row per CDR3 protein. The top ten clones hold just under 3% of a sample with roughly 60,000 distinct CDR3 sequences, around 11% of them seen once. The receptor was isolated from an adult who was a healthcare worker with PCR-confirmed SARS-CoV-2 infection or an uninfected control (not recorded which). The chain links TRBV12-3 or TRBV12-4 to TRBJ2-5; the D is unclear. This sample comprised whole blood, obtained at baseline. The CDR3 spells CASSSPGFQETQYF. Written as DNA, the CDR3 is TGTGCCAGCAGTTCCCCCGGATTTCAAGAGACCCAGTACTTC.